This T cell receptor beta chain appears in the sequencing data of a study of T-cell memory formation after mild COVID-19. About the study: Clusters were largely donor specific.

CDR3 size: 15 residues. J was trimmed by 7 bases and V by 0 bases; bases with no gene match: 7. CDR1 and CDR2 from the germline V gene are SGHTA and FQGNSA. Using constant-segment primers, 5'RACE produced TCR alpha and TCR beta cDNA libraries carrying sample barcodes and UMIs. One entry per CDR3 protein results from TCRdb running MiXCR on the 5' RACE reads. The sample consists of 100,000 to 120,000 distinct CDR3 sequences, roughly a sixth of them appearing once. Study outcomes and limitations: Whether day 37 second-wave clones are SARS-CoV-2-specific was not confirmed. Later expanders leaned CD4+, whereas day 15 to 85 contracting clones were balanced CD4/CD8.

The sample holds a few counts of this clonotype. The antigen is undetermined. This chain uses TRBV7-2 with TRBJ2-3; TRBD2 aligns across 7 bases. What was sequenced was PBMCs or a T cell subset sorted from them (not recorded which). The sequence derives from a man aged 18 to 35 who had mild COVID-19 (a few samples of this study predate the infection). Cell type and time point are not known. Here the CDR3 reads CASSLARGGGNTQYF. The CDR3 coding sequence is TGTGCCAGCAGCTTAGCGCGCGGGGGTGGGAATACGCAGTATTTT.